The next 26 T cell receptor beta chains were all read from a single sample in a study of T-cell reconstitution after alpha-beta-depleted transplantation in children. Preparing the TCRbeta library involved the use of unique molecular identifiers. MiXCR was run by TCRdb on the PCR reads, yielding one entry per CDR3 protein. The table records about 410,000 distinct CDR3 sequences, 20% of them present only once. The material sequenced was PBMCs from the stem cell graft donor, taken from the stem cell graft. The origin of the receptors is a human donor who donated a stem cell graft to a child with acute myeloid leukemia.

The rearrangement links TRBV6-5 to TRBJ1-1, with a tentative D call TRBD1 (5 bases). Germline CDR1 MNHEY, CDR2 SVGAGI. Trimming pared 4 bases from V and 3 bases from J, leaving 12 bases between. The CDR3 extends over 14 amino acids. The CDR3 protein is CASSSRDGDTEAFF. The CDR3 region has the DNA TGTGCCAGCAGTTCCCGGGACGGGGACACTGAAGCTTTCTTT.

This clonotype came up a few times. The chain couples TRBV9 to TRBJ2-1; 7 bases are a match to TRBD2. The CDR3 covers 15 residues. Germline CDR1 is SGDLS and CDR2 is YYNGEE. The V segment lost 0 bases and the J segment 7 bases; nucleotides outside the gene matches: 7. The CDR3 DNA reads TGTGCCAGCAGCGTAGATCAGGGAGGGGTTAATGAGCAGTTCTTC. Its translation: CASSVDQGGVNEQFF. Full variable domain (outside the CDR3, taken from reference TRBV9 and TRBJ2-1): DSGVTQTPKHLITATGQRVTLRCSPRSGDLSVYWYQQSLDQGLQFLIQYYNGEERAKGNILERFSAQQFPDLHSELNLSSLELGDSALYFCASSVDQGGVNEQFFGPGTRLTVL.

This clonotype was seen a handful of times. This chain connects TRBV29-1 to TRBJ2-1, with 10 bases matching TRBD2. There are 15 residues in the CDR3. Germline V gene lookup returns CDR1 SQVTM and CDR2 ANQGSEA. Trimming cost V 4 bases and J 7 bases; bases outside gene matches: 10. CDR3 amino acids: CSVGKREGMSNEQFF. The CDR3 nucleotides are TGCAGCGTTGGTAAGCGGGAGGGGATGTCAAATGAGCAGTTCTTC.

This clonotype was found a few times. The gene calls are TRBV20-1 and TRBJ2-3; TRBD1 might be the D (5 bases). CDR1 and CDR2 from the germline V gene are DFQATT and SNEGSKA (reference sequence). V lost 4 bases to trimming and J lost 4 bases, with 9 bases between them. CDR3 length: 12 amino acids. The chain's CDR3 is CSATDRSDTQYF. DNA of the CDR3: TGCAGTGCTACAGACAGATCAGATACGCAGTATTTT.

Remarks on this clonotype: Just one base apart from a much larger clone, this may be a read error. This chain joins TRBV27 and TRBJ2-7, with D tentatively TRBD2 (5 bases). The CDR3 is 15 residues long. CDR1 and CDR2 (germline): MNHEY, SMNVEV (reference sequence). CDR3 nucleotides: TGTGCCAGCAGTCCCATGGACTCGAGCTCCAACGAGCAGTACTTC. It yields the protein CASSPMDSSSNEQYF.

This clonotype was found a few times. The chain recombines TRBV6-2 or TRBV6-3 with TRBJ1-2; D remains ambiguous. The germline gives CDR1 MNHEY, CDR2 SVGEGT. The CDR3 covers 15 residues. V was pared by 2 bases and J by 2 bases, with 12 bases between. The CDR3 DNA sequence: TGTGCCAGCAGTTACACTTCAGAGTTCAACTATGGCTACACCTTC. Translating it yields CASSYTSEFNYGYTF.

This clonotype was detected only a few times. The chain uses TRBV12-3 or TRBV12-4 and TRBJ2-5, with 7 bases that match TRBD1. J was trimmed by 5 bases and V by 1 base; bases with no gene match: 7. CDR3 length equals 15 residues. CDR3 sequence: CASSLEGAELETQYF. The CDR3 DNA reads TGTGCCAGCAGTTTAGAGGGGGCGGAATTGGAGACCCAGTACTTC.

This clonotype showed up many times. The chain joins TRBV4-3 to TRBJ1-2, with D perhaps TRBD1 (6 bases). The CDR3 spans 15 residues. Germline values: CDR1 LGHNA, CDR2 YSLEER. Trimming took off 1 base at V and 6 bases at J, with 15 bases between the two ends. CDR3 coding DNA: TGCGCCAGCAGCCAAGGCGGAACCTCAGGGGATGGCTACACCTTC. This encodes CASSQGGTSGDGYTF.

The table lists this clonotype with a few counts. The chain uses TRBV20-1 and TRBJ2-7; no clear D. CDR1 and CDR2 (germline): DFQATT, SNEGSKA (reference sequence). The CDR3 runs 13 residues. The ends were cut back, 0 bases at V and 0 bases at J, with 6 bases in the middle. CDR3 sequence reads: CSARDGLSYEQYF. CDR3 bases: TGCAGTGCTAGAGACGGGCTCTCCTACGAGCAGTACTTC.

This clonotype showed up just a few times. This chain links TRBV29-1 with TRBJ2-3, with a possible D match to TRBD2 (5 bases). The CDR3 loop spans 13 amino acids. V lost 4 bases and J lost 2, with 10 bases in between. Per the germline V gene, CDR1 is SQVTM and CDR2 is ANQGSEA. CDR3 DNA sequence: TGCAGCGTTGCCGGGCTAGCCACAGATACGCAGTATTTT. This sequence encodes CSVAGLATDTQYF.

This clonotype was seen repeatedly, ten times or more. The chain recombines TRBV10-3 with TRBJ2-1, with 12 positions matching TRBD2. The length of the CDR3 is 17 residues. V trimming: 4 bases; J trimming: 1 base; junction bases outside the gene matches: 5. Germline CDR1 reads ENHRY; CDR2 reads SYGVKD. The CDR3 DNA is TGTGCCATCAGTGGGCTAGCGGGAGGGCCGTCCTACAATGAGCAGTTCTTC. It translates to CAISGLAGGPSYNEQFF.

This clonotype came up many times. This sequence joins TRBV20-1 and TRBJ2-1, with unresolved D. CDR1 is DFQATT and CDR2 is SNEGSKA in the germline V gene (reference sequence). Trimming took off 0 bases at V and 5 bases at J, with 14 bases between the two ends. The CDR3 extends over 15 amino acids. CDR3 sequence reads: CSARDPGQGDNEQFF. In nucleotides, the CDR3 is TGCAGTGCTAGAGATCCGGGTCAAGGCGACAATGAGCAGTTCTTC.

The table lists this clonotype with a few counts. V and J are TRBV28 and TRBJ2-5; the D call may be TRBD1 or TRBD2 (5 bases each). CDR1 and CDR2 (germline): MDHEN, SYDVKM. The V and J ends lost 0 bases and 4 bases respectively, with 15 bases between them. This CDR3 comprises 16 residues. The CDR3 loop is CASSLWGRNGGETQYF. For the CDR3, the DNA is TGTGCCAGCAGTTTATGGGGCCGGAATGGGGGAGAGACCCAGTACTTC.

The chain joins TRBV4-1 to TRBJ2-2; D is ambiguous. This CDR3 region has 16 residues. The V end lost 0 bases, the J end lost 6 bases, and 14 bases lay between the germline ends. Germline V gene data show CDR1 as MGHRA and CDR2 as YSYEKL. The CDR3 coding sequence is TGCGCCAGCAGCCAAGATCTTATAGGGATGCCCGGGGAGCTGTTTTTT. Encoded protein: CASSQDLIGMPGELFF.

This clonotype occurred many times. The gene calls are TRBV3-1 and TRBJ2-7; D remains unclear. The CDR3 extends over 11 amino acids. Germline CDR1 reads LGHDT; CDR2 reads YNNKEL (reference sequence). V lost 3 bases to trimming and J lost 2 bases, with 2 bases between them. The DNA of the CDR3 is TGTGCCAGCAGCCACACCTACGAGCAGTACTTC. It specifies CASSHTYEQYF.

V is TRBV11-2 and J is TRBJ2-2; weak D call: TRBD2 (6 bases). Per germline, CDR1 SGHAT and CDR2 FQNNGV. The CDR3 spans 15 residues. The V gene lost 1 base and the J gene lost 7 bases, with 13 bases spanning the gap. Here the CDR3 reads CASSLGGLTSGELFF. CDR3 DNA: TGTGCCAGCAGCTTAGGGGGTTTGACTAGCGGGGAGCTGTTTTTT. Variable domain in full (rest from reference TRBV11-2 and TRBJ2-2): EAGVAQSPRYKIIEKRQSVAFWCNPISGHATLYWYQQILGQGPKLLIQFQNNGVVDDSQLPKDRFSAERLKGVDSTLKIQPAKLEDSAVYLCASSLGGLTSGELFFGEGSRLTVL.

The chain joins TRBV3-1 to TRBJ2-5; D unresolved. Germline V CDR1 and CDR2: LGHDT, YNNKEL (reference sequence). V shed 1 base and J shed 5 bases, with 11 bases lying between them. This CDR3 is built from 14 residues. CDR3 in DNA: TGTGCCAGCAGCCAAGGGCCTACTGGGGAGACCCAGTACTTC. It codes for CASSQGPTGETQYF.

This clonotype was detected only a few times. CDR3 region: CASSLRGGNTGELFF. DNA for the CDR3: TGTGCCAGCAGCTTGCGGGGAGGAAACACCGGGGAGCTGTTTTTT. The V and J genes are TRBV11-2 and TRBJ2-2; possible D gene TRBD2, 6 bases. Germline V gene lookup returns CDR1 SGHAT and CDR2 FQNNGV. The ends were cut back, 3 bases at V and 2 bases at J, with 10 bases in the middle. The length of the CDR3 is 15 residues.

There are a few counts of this clonotype. The chain uses TRBV9 and TRBJ1-5, with D maybe TRBD1 (5 bases). Trimming removed 3 bases from V and 8 bases from J, with 12 bases in between. This CDR3 region has 13 residues. CDR1 and CDR2 (germline): SGDLS, YYNGEE. CDR3 nucleotide sequence: TGTGCCAGCAGCGCCGGGACTGCGGAGCCCCAGCATTTT. This sequence encodes CASSAGTAEPQHF.

The chain has TRBV27 and TRBJ2-1; D not certain. Trimming took 3 bases from V and 6 from J, leaving 18 bases between them. Per the germline V gene, CDR1 is MNHEY and CDR2 is SMNVEV (reference sequence). The CDR3 runs to 16 residues. The CDR3 coding sequence is TGTGCCAGCAGTTTGAGGCTAGAGAGTAGTCGCAATGAGCAGTTCTTC. Protein: CASSLRLESSRNEQFF.

The chain employs TRBV4-1 and TRBJ2-7, with D uncertain. V was trimmed by 0 bases and J by 2 bases, leaving 11 bases between them. The CDR3 sequence is 15 residues long. Germline loops: CDR1 MGHRA, CDR2 YSYEKL. The chain's CDR3 is CASSQEAGKPYEQYF. CDR3 in DNA: TGCGCCAGCAGCCAAGAGGCAGGAAAGCCCTACGAGCAGTACTTC.

V gene TRBV10-3 combines with J gene TRBJ2-3; 7 bases match TRBD2. Trimming took 5 bases from V and 4 from J; bases not matched to a gene: 6. This CDR3 contains 14 residues. From germline, CDR1 is ENHRY and CDR2 SYGVKD. The CDR3 is CAISSGIGPDTQYF. CDR3 sequence (DNA): TGTGCCATCAGTAGCGGGATTGGCCCAGATACGCAGTATTTT.

This clonotype was seen a single time. The chain links TRBV7-9 to TRBJ2-5, with 7 bases lining up with TRBD1. This CDR3 is built from 17 residues. Germline loops: CDR1 SEHNR, CDR2 FQNEAQ (reference sequence). After removal of 2 bases from V and 4 bases from J, the junction contained 13 bases not matched to a gene. The CDR3 DNA follows: TGTGCCAGCAGCTTACATATCGGGACCGCAGGGGGAGAGACCCAGTACTTC. It encodes CASSLHIGTAGGETQYF.

The chain uses TRBV28 and TRBJ2-5; D may be TRBD2 (5 bases). The CDR3 covers 16 residues. V was clipped by 2 bases and J by 0 bases, with 13 bases between them. Per the germline V gene, CDR1 is MDHEN and CDR2 is SYDVKM. The DNA for the CDR3 is TGTGCCAGCAGTTTAATGGGGTCGGGGAACCAAGAGACCCAGTACTTC. This sequence encodes CASSLMGSGNQETQYF.

Many counts were recorded for this clonotype. This chain joins TRBV4-2 and TRBJ1-5, with D possibly TRBD1 on 5 matching bases. CDR1 and CDR2 (germline): LGHNA, YNFKEQ. Trimming shortened V by 0 bases and J by 5 bases, and 14 bases separated the two germline ends. The CDR3 has 16 residues. The CDR3: CASSQDLSVGDQPQHF. In nucleotides, the CDR3 is TGTGCCAGCAGCCAAGACTTGTCCGTAGGGGATCAGCCCCAGCATTTT.

This clonotype showed up just a few times. This chain uses TRBV18 with TRBJ1-5; 9 bases are a match to TRBD1. Germline assignment: CDR1 KGHSH and CDR2 LQKENI. With 0 bases clipped from V and 1 base from J, the junction kept 4 bases outside the gene matches. The CDR3 spans 17 residues. CDR3 region: CASSPPGGQGSNQPQHF. In DNA form, the CDR3 reads TGTGCCAGCTCACCACCGGGAGGACAGGGGAGCAATCAGCCCCAGCATTTT.